This TCR beta chain was recovered during a study of blood T cell repertoires in COVID-19. Here immunoSEQ multiplex PCR was the method, and the copy in TCRdb shows in-frame clones only, minus some. The data contain 200,000 to 250,000 clones, roughly 84% of them singletons. Germline CDR1 is SQVTM and CDR2 is ANQGSEA. The V and J ends lost 7 bases and 3 bases, in that order; junction bases with no gene match: 6. The CDR3 loop spans 13 amino acids. This clone was detected once. Sequenced material: peripheral blood. V usage is TRBV29-1 and J usage is TRBJ2-7; 10 positions agree with TRBD1. This clonotype was sampled from a woman over 75 with active or convalescent COVID-19. The CDR3 reads CSASGQGLYEQYF. CDR3 coding DNA: TGCAGCGCTTCGGGACAGGGGCTCTACGAGCAGTACTTC.